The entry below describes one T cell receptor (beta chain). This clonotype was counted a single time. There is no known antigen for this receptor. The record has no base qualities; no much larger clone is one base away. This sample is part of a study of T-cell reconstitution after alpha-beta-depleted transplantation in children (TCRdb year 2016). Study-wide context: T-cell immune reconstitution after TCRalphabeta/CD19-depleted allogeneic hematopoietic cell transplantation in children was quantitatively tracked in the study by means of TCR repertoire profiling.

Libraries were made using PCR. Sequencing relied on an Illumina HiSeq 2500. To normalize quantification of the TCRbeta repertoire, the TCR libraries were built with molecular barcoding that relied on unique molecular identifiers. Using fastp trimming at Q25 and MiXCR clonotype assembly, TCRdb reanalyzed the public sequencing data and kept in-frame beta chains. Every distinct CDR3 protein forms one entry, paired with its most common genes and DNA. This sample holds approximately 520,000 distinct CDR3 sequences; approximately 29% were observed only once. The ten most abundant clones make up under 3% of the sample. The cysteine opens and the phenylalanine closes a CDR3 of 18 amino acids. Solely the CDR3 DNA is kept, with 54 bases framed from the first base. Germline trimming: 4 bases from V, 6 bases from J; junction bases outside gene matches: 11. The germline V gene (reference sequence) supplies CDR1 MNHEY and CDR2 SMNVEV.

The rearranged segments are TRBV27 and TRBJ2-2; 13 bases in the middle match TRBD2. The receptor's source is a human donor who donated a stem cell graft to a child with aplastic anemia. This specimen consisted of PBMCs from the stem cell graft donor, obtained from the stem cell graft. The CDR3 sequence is CASSSTSGRAGVAGELFF. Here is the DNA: TGTGCCAGCAGTTCAACTAGCGGGAGGGCGGGGGTCGCCGGGGAGCTGTTTTTT.